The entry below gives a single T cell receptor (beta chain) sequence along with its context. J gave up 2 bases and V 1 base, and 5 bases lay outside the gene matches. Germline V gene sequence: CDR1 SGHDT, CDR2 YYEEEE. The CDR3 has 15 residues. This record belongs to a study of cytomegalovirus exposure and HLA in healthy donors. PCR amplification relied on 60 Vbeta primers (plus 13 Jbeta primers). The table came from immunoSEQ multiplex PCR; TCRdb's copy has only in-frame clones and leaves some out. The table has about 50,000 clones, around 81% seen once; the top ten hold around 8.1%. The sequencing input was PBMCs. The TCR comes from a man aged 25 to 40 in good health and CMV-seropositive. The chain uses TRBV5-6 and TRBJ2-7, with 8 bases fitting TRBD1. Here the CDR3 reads CASSLTQTGAYEQYF. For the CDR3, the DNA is TGTGCCAGCAGCTTGACGCAGACAGGGGCCTACGAGCAGTACTTC.